The 19 T cell receptor beta chains listed next were all sequenced from one sample in a study of beta chain features in type 1 diabetes. Findings of the study overall: Moderate yet significant TCRB CDR3 shortening was seen in Type 1 diabetes patients in all four CD4+ subsets.

The study reverse transcribed the entire isolated RNA, so it sequenced expressed TCRB transcripts. Method: immunoSEQ multiplex PCR; TCRdb's copy keeps in-frame clones and lacks some. The repertoire holds 300,000 or so clones, with approximately 12% as singletons. No antigens are known for them. Sequencing was performed on naive CD4+ T cells from blood. The receptors originated from a woman aged 18-29 years with type 1 diabetes.

This clone appeared a few times. In DNA, the CDR3 is TGTGCCAGCAGTTTATCCAGTAATCAGCCCCAGCATTTT. It is translated as CASSLSSNQPQHF. The chain recombines TRBV28 with TRBJ1-5; D not resolved. The V end lost 1 base, the J end lost 4 bases, and 5 bases lay between the germline ends. The germline V gene has CDR1 MDHEN and CDR2 SYDVKM. This CDR3 contains 13 residues.

The chain recombines TRBV6-5 with TRBJ1-4; a possible D gene is TRBD1 (6 bases). Germline assignment: CDR1 MNHEY and CDR2 SVGAGI. This CDR3 has 14 amino acids. V shed 6 bases and J shed 6 bases, with 14 bases lying between them. The DNA for the CDR3 is TGTGCCAGCAGAGAAACAGGGAGTGATGAAAAACTGTTTTTT. It yields the protein CASRETGSDEKLFF.

The rearrangement links TRBV29-1 to TRBJ1-1; D remains unclear. V was clipped by 7 bases and J by 1 base, with 10 bases between them. The CDR3 runs 12 residues. Germline assignment: CDR1 SQVTM and CDR2 ANQGSEA. The CDR3 region is CSGRKWNTEAFF. The CDR3 DNA reads TGCAGCGGGAGAAAGTGGAACACTGAAGCTTTCTTT.

This clone was recorded a few times. The chain uses TRBV30 and TRBJ1-1; D is unclear. From germline, CDR1 is GTSNPN and CDR2 SVGIG (reference sequence). This CDR3 has 11 amino acids. Trimming took 3 bases from V and 6 from J, leaving 8 bases between them. This CDR3 reads CAWSTSPEAFF. The CDR3 DNA is TGTGCCTGGAGCACTTCGCCTGAAGCTTTCTTT.

In this sample, this clone turned up a few times. This CDR3 is CASATATYGYTF. The CDR3 DNA is TGTGCCAGCGCGACTGCCACCTATGGCTACACCTTC. The chain has TRBV28 and TRBJ1-2, with D unclear. CDR1 and CDR2 from the germline V gene are MDHEN and SYDVKM. This CDR3 contains 12 residues. Between the trimmed V and J ends, which lost 8 bases and 4 bases, there was a span of 11 bases.

The chain carries TRBV7-3 and TRBJ2-7, with 7 bases matching TRBD1. CDR3 size: 13 residues. Germline V gene sequence: CDR1 SGHTA, CDR2 FQGTGA. V shed 5 bases, J shed 5 bases, and the junction held 6 bases outside the gene matches. The CDR3 reads CASSNRGGDEQYF. In DNA, the CDR3 is TGTGCCAGCAGCAACCGAGGGGGCGACGAGCAGTACTTC.

In its sample, this clone was seen a few times. The gene calls are TRBV19 and TRBJ1-1; no firm D call. V was shortened by 6 bases and J by 0 bases, with 17 bases between the two germline ends. CDR1 is LNHDA, CDR2 SQIVND, per germline (reference sequence). The CDR3 is 16 amino acids. The CDR3 sequence is CASSLRRGTLNTEAFF. CDR3 DNA: TGTGCCAGTAGCCTACGACGGGGAACATTGAACACTGAAGCTTTCTTT. The full variable domain, its missing parts supplied by reference TRBV19 and TRBJ1-1, is DGGITQSPKYLFRKEGQNVTLSCEQNLNHDAMYWYRQDPGQGLRLIYYSQIVNDFQKGDIAEGYSVSREKKESFPLTVTSAQKNPTAFYLCASSLRRGTLNTEAFFGQGTRLTVV.

The sample holds a few counts of this clone. This rearrangement joins TRBV2 to TRBJ2-5; 8 bases line up with TRBD2. Losses at the gene ends were 9 bases for V and 4 bases for J; bases not matched to a gene: 7. This CDR3 has 13 amino acids. Germline V gene lookup returns CDR1 SNHLY and CDR2 FYNNEI. The CDR3 nucleotides are TGTGCCAGGCAGCGGGAGTCGGGAGAGACCCAGTACTTC. Amino acids: CARQRESGETQYF.

This clone was found a few times. The V and J genes are TRBV28 and TRBJ2-7; 13 bases are shared with TRBD2. This CDR3 region has 14 residues. Germline V gene data show CDR1 as MDHEN and CDR2 as SYDVKM. Trimming at V came to 8 bases and at J to 6 bases, leaving 7 bases not matched to a gene. The CDR3 reads CASWTSGRSREQYF. In DNA form, the CDR3 reads TGTGCCAGCTGGACTAGCGGGAGATCCCGCGAGCAGTACTTC.

CDR3 coding DNA: TGTGCCAGCGGACCTCAGGGACAGGGTTCCTACAATGAGCAGTTCTTC. It encodes CASGPQGQGSYNEQFF. The V gene is TRBV5-4, the J gene TRBJ2-1; the match to TRBD1 covers 9 bases. Germline lookup yields CDR1 SGHNT and CDR2 YYREEE (reference sequence). The CDR3 is 16 amino acids. The V segment lost 7 bases and the J segment 1 base; nucleotides outside the gene matches: 9.

This clone was counted ten times or more. The CDR3 is CASSRSETGFGQYF. CDR3 nucleotides: TGCGCCAGCAGCCGCAGCGAGACAGGGTTTGGGCAGTACTTC. The chain couples TRBV4-3 to TRBJ2-4; 7 positions agree with TRBD1. This CDR3 has 14 amino acids. V lost 4 bases, J lost 13 bases, and 13 bases stayed unmatched. Germline V gene data show CDR1 as LGHNA and CDR2 as YSLEER.

The table lists this clone with a few counts. The J gene is TRBJ1-2, the V gene TRBV29-1; 7 nucleotides align to TRBD1. CDR1 is SQVTM, CDR2 ANQGSEA, per germline. CDR3 length: 11 residues. The trim removed 7 bases at V and 7 bases at J, leaving 6 bases unmatched. The CDR3 loop reads CSGQGVGGYTF. CDR3 nucleotides: TGCAGCGGGCAGGGGGTAGGTGGCTACACCTTC. Full variable domain (remainder filled in from reference TRBV29-1 and TRBJ1-2): SAVISQKPSRDICQRGTSLTIQCQVDSQVTMMFWYRQQPGQSLTLIATANQGSEATYESGFVIDKFPISRPNLTFSTLTVSNMSPEDSSIYLCSGQGVGGYTFGSGTRLTVV.

The CDR3 DNA follows: TGTGCCAGCAGCTTGGGACTAGCGGGATTGGAGACCCAGTACTTC. Translation gives CASSLGLAGLETQYF. The V call is TRBV5-8, the J call TRBJ2-5, with 11 bases matching TRBD2. The junction had 3 bases not matched to a gene; V was cut back by 0 bases and J by 5 bases. The CDR3 spans 15 residues. CDR1 and CDR2 (germline): SGHTS, YDEGEE.

The chain combines TRBV2 with TRBJ2-1; possible D gene TRBD1, 6 bases. The CDR3 totals 12 residues. Germline loops: CDR1 SNHLY, CDR2 FYNNEI. V lost 5 bases, J lost 8 bases, and 10 bases lay in between. The CDR3 is CASSSQGDEQFF. CDR3 DNA: TGTGCCAGCAGTTCACAGGGTGATGAGCAGTTCTTC.

The chain joins TRBV19 to TRBJ1-4; D unclear. The V gene's germline CDR1 is LNHDA and CDR2 SQIVND (reference sequence). The V gene lost 6 bases and the J gene lost 0 bases, with 8 bases spanning the gap. This CDR3 spans 14 amino acids. The CDR3 DNA reads as TGTGCCAGTAGATCTTATGCAACTAATGAAAAACTGTTTTTT. This encodes CASRSYATNEKLFF.

This clone was counted a few times. This chain joins TRBV7-2 and TRBJ1-1, with D unresolved. With 4 bases removed from V and 6 bases from J, the gap between germline ends came to 21 bases. Germline values: CDR1 SGHTA, CDR2 FQGNSA. The length of the CDR3 is 16 residues. This CDR3 reads CASSSGFAGSGSEAFF. The CDR3 DNA sequence: TGTGCCAGCAGCTCCGGGTTTGCGGGGTCTGGTTCTGAAGCTTTCTTT. Supplemented by reference TRBV7-2 and TRBJ1-1, the full variable domain reads GAGVSQSPSNKVTEKGKDVELRCDPISGHTALYWYRQSLGQGLEFLIYFQGNSAPDKSGLPSDRFSAERTGGSVSTLTIQRTQQEDSAVYLCASSSGFAGSGSEAFFGQGTRLTVV.

The chain carries TRBV25-1 and TRBJ1-2, with 9 bases lining up with TRBD1. The CDR3 is 13 residues long. The V and J ends lost 2 bases and 8 bases, in that order; junction bases with no gene match: 3. CDR1 and CDR2 (germline): MGHDK, SYGVNS. The CDR3 reads CASSEAGQGGYTF. As DNA, the CDR3 is TGTGCCAGCAGTGAAGCGGGACAGGGCGGCTACACCTTC.

This clone was counted between two and nine times. The chain carries TRBV6-5 and TRBJ2-4; D perhaps matches TRBD1 (6 bases). CDR3 length equals 11 residues. Per the germline V gene, CDR1 is MNHEY and CDR2 is SVGAGI. CDR3 residues: CATTKGDIQYF. The CDR3 DNA reads TGTGCAACGACAAAGGGGGACATTCAGTACTTC.

This chain connects TRBV5-1 to TRBJ2-1; no firm D call. This CDR3 has 11 amino acids. CDR1 and CDR2 from the germline V gene are SGHRS and YFSETQ. Deletions cut 4 bases from V and 9 bases from J, with 8 bases between. The CDR3, as DNA: TGCGCCAGCAGCCTCGATAGTGAGCAGTTCTTC. Protein sequence: CASSLDSEQFF.